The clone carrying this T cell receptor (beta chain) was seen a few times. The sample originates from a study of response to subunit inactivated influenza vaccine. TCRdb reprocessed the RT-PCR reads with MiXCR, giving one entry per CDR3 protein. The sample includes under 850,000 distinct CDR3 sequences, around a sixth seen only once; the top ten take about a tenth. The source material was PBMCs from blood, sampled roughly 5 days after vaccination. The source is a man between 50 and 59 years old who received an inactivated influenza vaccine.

CDR3 bases: TGTGCCAGCAGCTTAGCTTGGCGAGATACGCAGTATTTT. Its protein product is CASSLAWRDTQYF. This rearrangement joins TRBV11-2 to TRBJ2-3; D gene ambiguous. The V gene lost 1 base and the J gene lost 5 bases, with 7 bases spanning the gap. Looked up from germline, CDR1 is SGHAT and CDR2 is FQNNGV. CDR3 size: 13 residues.